This TCR beta chain originates from a study of Ad26.COV2.S vaccination and SARS-CoV-2 variants. Study summary: Once, or twice with 56 days between doses, Ad26.COV2.S was given intramuscularly.

Clones were sequenced by immunoSEQ multiplex PCR, and TCRdb holds only the in-frame ones, with some missing. Altogether about 350,000 clones are present, 75% to 90% being singletons, with the ten largest covering roughly a tenth. The CDR3 totals 16 residues. Losses at the gene ends were 9 bases for V and 5 bases for J; bases not matched to a gene: 12. From germline, CDR1 is MDHEN and CDR2 SYDVKM. Treatment reported: roughly 19 received Ad26.COV2.S at low or high dose, single or two shots; several received placebo; per-sample allocation not given. Samples analyzed were those drawn on day 63 after the first vaccine or placebo injection. An Ad26 vector carrying the Wuhan-strain SARS-CoV-2 spike served as the vaccine. The table lists this clone with a count of one.

The sample here was peripheral blood, taken in a trial of Ad26.COV2.S vaccine versus placebo. J is TRBJ2-1 and V is TRBV28; 11 bases line up with TRBD2. The source of this sequence is a person aged 18-60 years who received the Ad26.COV2.S COVID-19 vaccine or a placebo. The CDR3 sequence is CASPPGLAVAHNEQFF. The DNA of the CDR3 is TGTGCCAGTCCGCCGGGACTAGCGGTAGCCCACAATGAGCAGTTCTTC.